The 12 T cell receptor beta chains given below trace back to one sample, sequenced in a study of CD8 T cells in Susac syndrome (dated by TCRdb to between 2018 and 2021). The receptor library was made with the immunoSEQ multiplex PCR assay. RNA was extracted using the RNeasy kit, and about 0.5 to 1 ug of the RNA was reverse transcribed with random hexamers. The public reads were quality trimmed at Q25 with fastp and then assembled into clones with MiXCR by TCRdb, keeping productive beta chains. Here each entry gathers all rows of one CDR3 protein and keeps the most common genes and DNA. The sample includes around 80,000 distinct CDR3 sequences, with roughly 95% observed a single time. The ten largest clones capture more than 0.4% of the sample. Sample: CD8+ T cells from PBMCs. The receptors here all came from a human donor with Susac syndrome.

The gene calls are TRBV12-3 or TRBV12-4 and TRBJ2-1; 7 nucleotides align to TRBD2. V lost 3 bases, J lost 7 bases, and 6 bases stayed unmatched. The CDR3 runs to 14 residues. CDR3 in amino acids: CASSFIREGNEQFF. Written as DNA, the CDR3 is TGTGCCAGCAGTTTCATCAGGGAGGGGAATGAGCAGTTCTTC.

This rearrangement joins TRBV9 to TRBJ2-7; D is unclear. Trimming pared 4 bases from V and 5 bases from J, leaving 10 bases between. CDR3 length: 12 amino acids. The V gene's germline CDR1 is SGDLS and CDR2 YYNGEE. As DNA, the CDR3 is TGTGCCAGCAGCAGAGAGAGCGACGAGCAGTACTTC. This codes for CASSRESDEQYF. Full variable domain (remainder filled in from reference TRBV9 and TRBJ2-7): DSGVTQTPKHLITATGQRVTLRCSPRSGDLSVYWYQQSLDQGLQFLIQYYNGEERAKGNILERFSAQQFPDLHSELNLSSLELGDSALYFCASSRESDEQYFGPGTRLTVT.

The CDR3 DNA reads TGTGCCAGTAGTGTTCGACCTGGAAACACCATATATTTT. Residues: CASSVRPGNTIYF. V usage is TRBV19 and J usage is TRBJ1-3; D gene ambiguous. The CDR3 runs to 13 residues. Per the germline V gene, CDR1 is LNHDA and CDR2 is SQIVND (reference sequence). The V and J ends lost 5 bases and 2 bases respectively, with 7 bases between them.

The chain employs TRBV3-1 and TRBJ2-5; D is unclear. Germline lookup yields CDR1 LGHDT and CDR2 YNNKEL (reference sequence). The CDR3 spans 15 residues. Trimming took 5 bases from V and 0 from J, leaving 13 bases between them. The DNA of the CDR3 is TGTGCCAGCAGCTTTGTGAAGGCATACCAAGAGACCCAGTACTTC. This gives the protein CASSFVKAYQETQYF.

The chain recombines TRBV27 with TRBJ2-5; weak D call: TRBD1 (6 bases). V shed 6 bases and J shed 5 bases, with 22 bases lying between them. CDR3 length: 16 amino acids. Per the germline V gene, CDR1 is MNHEY and CDR2 is SMNVEV (reference sequence). CDR3: CASRPDRYREEETQYF. The CDR3 nucleotides are TGTGCCAGCAGACCTGACCGGTACAGGGAAGAGGAGACCCAGTACTTC.

V usage is TRBV6-2 or TRBV6-3 and J usage is TRBJ2-7; D gene ambiguous. V lost 6 bases and J 5 bases, leaving 14 bases between the germline ends. The CDR3 consists of 13 residues. The germline gives CDR1 MNHEY, CDR2 SVGEGT. In nucleotides, the CDR3 is TGTGCCAGCAGCCCAGGCGGTCGGGACGAGCAGTACTTC. This sequence encodes CASSPGGRDEQYF.

This clonotype was observed once. This chain uses TRBV7-9 with TRBJ1-2; TRBD1 matches at 7 bases. The junction had 5 bases not matched to a gene; V was cut back by 0 bases and J by 4 bases. Germline V gene lookup returns CDR1 SEHNR and CDR2 FQNEAQ (reference sequence). The CDR3 is made up of 15 amino acids. This chain's CDR3 is CASSLAGDSLYGYTF. CDR3 in DNA: TGTGCCAGCAGCTTAGCCGGGGACAGCCTCTATGGCTACACCTTC.

This clonotype was recorded once. The gene calls are TRBV24-1 and TRBJ2-3; D gene uncertain. CDR1 and CDR2 from the germline V gene are KGHDR and SFDVKD. This CDR3 spans 14 amino acids. Trimming removed 1 base from V and 4 bases from J, with 8 bases in between. This CDR3 reads CATSDFGSADTQYF. The CDR3 DNA sequence: TGTGCCACCAGTGATTTTGGGTCGGCAGATACGCAGTATTTT.

The chain uses TRBV3-1 and TRBJ2-5; 9 bases align to TRBD2. Germline V gene data show CDR1 as LGHDT and CDR2 as YNNKEL (reference sequence). J was trimmed by 1 base and V by 0 bases; bases with no gene match: 6. This CDR3 is 17 amino acids long. The CDR3 region has the DNA TGTGCCAGCAGCCAAGAGTCTCTAGCGGGGACCCAAGAGACCCAGTACTTC. Translated, it gives CASSQESLAGTQETQYF.

The chain couples TRBV7-9 to TRBJ1-2; 9 positions match TRBD1. The CDR3 loop spans 16 amino acids. The trim removed 6 bases at V and 7 bases at J, leaving 15 bases unmatched. In germline, CDR1 is SEHNR, CDR2 FQNEAQ (reference sequence). CDR3 region: CASRAGMDRGGGGYTF. The CDR3 bases are TGTGCCAGCAGAGCCGGAATGGACAGGGGAGGGGGTGGCTACACCTTC.

The chain combines TRBV15 with TRBJ1-2; maybe TRBD1 (5 bases). Per the germline V gene, CDR1 is LNHNV and CDR2 is YYDKDF (reference sequence). The V and J ends lost 0 bases and 4 bases respectively, with 9 bases between them. The CDR3 is 14 amino acids. The CDR3 protein is CATSRDRAGYGYTF. CDR3 sequence (DNA): TGTGCCACCAGCAGAGACAGGGCCGGCTATGGCTACACCTTC.

The V call is TRBV27, the J call TRBJ2-4; TRBD2 matches at 12 bases. The germline gives CDR1 MNHEY, CDR2 SMNVEV (reference sequence). This CDR3 region has 16 residues. V gave up 7 bases and J gave up 1 base; unmatched junction bases: 5. Here the CDR3 reads CASTRLAGEAKNIQYF. CDR3 coding DNA: TGTGCCAGCACCCGACTAGCGGGGGAGGCCAAAAACATTCAGTACTTC.